This TCR beta chain was recorded in a study of shared clonotypes between healthy human individuals. Concerning this clone itself: What it recognizes is unknown.

TCRdb's copy holds only in-frame clones and misses some; the assay was immunoSEQ multiplex PCR. The sample contains around 2.1 million clones, under 97% of which appear only once. The CDR3 spans 14 residues. In germline, CDR1 is MNHNY, CDR2 SVGAGI (reference sequence). With V trimmed by 4 bases and J by 11 bases, 9 bases remained unmatched. Overall study results and limits: Shared clonotypes across all four donors exceeded non-shared ones in generation probability. Sorted-subset samples were not fully sequenced, rarefaction indicated.

The V call is TRBV6-6, the J call TRBJ1-4; 8 bases line up with TRBD1. Sequencing used naive CD4+ T cells sorted from blood. Subset reported: CD45RA+ positively selected. This clonotype was obtained from a man in his late teens or twenties in good health. CDR3 coding DNA: TGTGCCAGCAGTTTTTCGGACAGGGTGGGCAAACTGTTTTTT. This codes for CASSFSDRVGKLFF.